The sequence of this T cell receptor beta chain was determined in a study of blood T cell repertoires in COVID-19. Data came from immunoSEQ multiplex PCR; TCRdb stores just in-frame clones and leaves some out. Of roughly 570,000 clones in the sample, 70% to 90% were seen once. Germline CDR1 is KGHDR and CDR2 is SFDVKD. The CDR3 consists of 14 residues. The V gene end was trimmed by 1 base and the J gene end by 6 bases; junction bases not matched to a gene: 2. One Seattle source followed patients from active infection through their disease course. The sequencing input was peripheral blood. The clonotype was recovered from a woman between 50 and 59 years old with COVID-19, enrolled during active disease. The V and J genes are TRBV24-1 and TRBJ2-4, with 7 bases that match TRBD2. CDR3 protein: CATSDLRGGNIQYF. The CDR3 DNA is TGTGCCACCAGTGATTTACGCGGGGGAAACATTCAGTACTTC.